This T cell receptor beta chain comes out of a study of OX40 agonist ivuxolimab in advanced cancers. For the wider study: Ivuxolimab was an agonistic, fully human IgG2 monoclonal antibody directed against OX40 (CD134), a costimulatory receptor. Intravenous ivuxolimab was administered to patients every 2 weeks at six dose levels: 0.01, 0.1, 0.3, 1.5, 3 and 10 mg/kg. Of the approximately 50 dose-escalation patients, hepatocellular carcinoma was present in approximately 20, melanoma in around 15, renal cell carcinoma in 9 and head and neck cancer in 9. The dose-escalation cohort was about 83% male with a mean age of approximately 59 years, ranging from about 23 to 85. Prior anti-PD-1, anti-PD-L1 or anti-CTLA-4 therapy was permitted, and checkpoint inhibitors had been received by about 37% of dose-escalation patients. Partial responses occurred in three dose-escalation patients, of whom one had hepatocellular carcinoma and two had cutaneous melanoma. The purpose of peripheral TCRbeta sequencing was to test whether ivuxolimab changed TCR sequence diversity and led to clonal T-cell expansion. The paper reports the monotherapy dose-escalation portion (N of about 54 patients) of the phase I ivuxolimab trial.

About this clone itself: It has no known antigen specificity. Base qualities are not recorded, but no much larger clone differs from it by a single base.

Patients with autoimmune disease history or receiving systemic immunosuppression were excluded from the trial. Peripheral blood for TCR sequencing was drawn from every dose cohort at baseline, at cycle 4 day 1 and at cycle 7 day 1. Samples were obtained from an open-label, multicenter, first-in-human phase I dose-escalation trial of ivuxolimab. The trial enrolled adults with locally advanced or metastatic head and neck squamous cell, hepatocellular, melanoma or renal cell carcinoma. CD4+ and CD8+ T cells were sorted separately from peripheral blood before TCR sequencing. From the germline V gene, CDR1 is ENHRY and CDR2 is SYGVKD. From its cysteine to its phenylalanine, the CDR3 spans 13 amino acids. Only the CDR3 region is kept as DNA, spanning 39 bases read in frame from base 1. The junction shows trimming of 7 bases on V and 2 bases on J, plus 11 bases between the germline ends. Findings and caveats that apply to the study as a whole: Partial responders in the 0.1-3.0 mg/kg groups had among the lowest normalized peripheral clonal expansion, especially among CD8+ T cells. The antigen specificity of the peripheral T cells that underwent clonal expansion was not determined. Low levels of normalized T-cell clonal expansion were also seen in some nonresponding patients. After ivuxolimab, CD8+ T cells had more expanded clones than CD4+ T cells on average. At doses of 0.1 to 3.0 mg/kg, clonal expansion of both CD4+ and CD8+ blood T cells was observed from baseline to week 6.

Genomic DNA was extracted from sorted cells for sequencing of the TCRbeta CDR3 region. The immunoSEQ Assay was used for sequencing of TCRbeta CDR3 regions. The immuneACCESS repertoire file appears here via TCRdb, limited to in-frame rearrangements. These files lack a portion of the clones; in checked studies, under half of the deficit traces to unresolved V genes, and the cause of the others is not known. The sample table lists around 84,000 clones, approximately 90% of them with a count of one. The top ten clones comprise about 0.54% of the sample. The sample consisted of CD4+ or CD8+ T cells sorted from blood, taken in a trial of the OX40 agonist ivuxolimab. Recombination linked TRBV10-3 to TRBJ2-5; no D gene can be assigned with confidence. The sequence came from an adult with an advanced solid tumor such as melanoma, head and neck, liver or kidney cancer. The base sequence is TGTGCCATCACTGGGGATTTACAAGAGACCCAGTACTTC. The resulting protein is CAITGDLQETQYF.